One TCR beta chain is described in this entry. The data are from a study of T cell responses to AZD1222 COVID-19 vaccine. The CDR3 runs to 19 residues. V lost 3 bases, J lost 1 base, and 10 bases stayed unmatched. Per the germline V gene, CDR1 is SEHNR and CDR2 is FQNEAQ (reference sequence). Assay: immunoSEQ multiplex PCR; the TCRdb copy retains only in-frame clones and omits some. The repertoire holds tens of thousands of clones, with 84% as singletons. This sequence joins TRBV7-9 and TRBJ1-3; TRBD1 aligns across 12 bases. This specimen consisted of peripheral blood, obtained on day 0 of AZD1222 vaccination. The clonotype originates from an adult in good health. CDR3 DNA sequence: TGTGCCAGCAGCTTCTATTCCGGGACAGGGGGCCGGTCTGGAAACACCATATATTTT. Residues: CASSFYSGTGGRSGNTIYF.